The TCR beta chain under discussion was sequenced for a study of blood T cells in healthy people across ages. Findings and limits, study-wide: CMV infection status of these donors was not known.

The authors ran a second PCR of about 7 to 11 cycles using a sample-barcoded 5' primer and a J-beta primer mix. A template-switch adaptor containing 12 random nucleotides labeled each cDNA molecule. TCRdb reprocessed the 5' RACE reads with MiXCR, giving one entry per CDR3 protein. The profile shows around 800,000 distinct CDR3 sequences, about half of them singletons. Of note for this clonotype: As yet, its antigen is unknown.

The length of the CDR3 is 15 residues. From germline, CDR1 is SSHAT and CDR2 FNYEAQ (reference sequence). The J segment lost 6 bases and the V segment lost 5 bases, leaving 10 bases of the junction unmatched. The J gene is TRBJ2-3, the V gene TRBV7-7; 8 nucleotides line up with TRBD2. The sequence derives from a man older than 75 in good health. What was sequenced was blood. CDR3 residues: CASSRNPTSVDTQYF. The CDR3 coding sequence is TGTGCCAGCAGCCGCAACCCGACTAGCGTGGATACGCAGTATTTT. Drawing the rest from reference TRBV7-7 and TRBJ2-3, the complete variable domain is GAGVSQSPRYKVTKRGQDVTLRCDPISSHATLYWYQQALGQGPEFLTYFNYEAQPDKSGLPSDRFSAERPEGSISTLTIQRTEQRDSAMYRCASSRNPTSVDTQYFGPGTRLTVL.